This T cell receptor (beta chain) originates from a study of cytomegalovirus exposure and HLA in healthy donors. The CDR3 loop spans 13 amino acids. Trimming stripped 4 bases from V and 5 bases from J, with 9 bases between. Looked up from germline, CDR1 is SGHRS and CDR2 is YFSETQ. The PCR used 60 Vbeta and 13 Jbeta primers. Measured with immunoSEQ multiplex PCR; TCRdb has only the in-frame clones, and not every one. The data show roughly 150,000 clones, 75% to 90% seen once. This clone has only one observation. The TCR was taken from a male donor in good health and CMV-seronegative. The chain links TRBV5-1 to TRBJ2-2, with TRBD1 as a possible D gene (5 bases). Material: PBMCs. CDR3 nucleotide sequence: TGCGCCAGCAGCCCCGGACAAACCGGGGAGCTGTTTTTT. Its protein is CASSPGQTGELFF.